The rows below give T cell receptor beta chains drawn from one sample of a study of blood T cells in healthy people across ages. TCRdb passed the 5' RACE reads through MiXCR, listing each CDR3 protein once. The sample has approximately 760,000 distinct CDR3 sequences, 20% to 30% seen once. This same sample was also taken into another study, of T cells of mothers and their children.

Specimen: blood. Every receptor here comes from a boy between 10 and 17 years old in good health. The CDR3 runs from the conserved cysteine through the conserved F or W. The D gene is left open where the match is weak. A clone size is listed for some rows: how often the clone was seen (once, few, many), or a class if it is expanded.

.	TRBV29-1	TRBJ2-5	many	TGCAGCGTAAGCGGACAAGGGGAGACCCAGTACTTC	CSVSGQGETQYF
.	TRBV19	TRBJ1-1	few	TGTGCCCCCCACACCAGGGAGATCGATGAAGCTTTCTTT	CAPHTREIDEAFF
.	TRBV5-1	TRBJ2-1	.	TGCGCCAGCAGCTTGGAGCCGGCGCGGAGCTCCTACAATGAGCAGTTCTTC	CASSLEPARSSYNEQFF
.	TRBV6-6	TRBJ2-4	.	TGTGCCAGCACCCACAAAGGGGGTCGGGCCAAAAACATTCAGTACTTC	CASTHKGGRAKNIQYF
.	TRBV20-1	TRBJ1-5	.	TGCAGTGCTAGGAGGGGCAGGGAGGGTCAGCCCCAGCATTTT	CSARRGREGQPQHF
TRBD1	TRBV7-9	TRBJ1-6	.	TGTGCCAGCAGCCGGGACAGGGTCTCACCCCTCCACTTT	CASSRDRVSPLHF
.	TRBV27	TRBJ1-2	.	TGTGCCAGCAGTCCAGGTCCCCTAAACTCTAACTATGGCTACACCTTC	CASSPGPLNSNYGYTF
TRBD1	TRBV5-1	TRBJ1-5	.	TGCGCCAGCAGCTGGGGGACAGGCAATCAGCCCCAGCATTTT	CASSWGTGNQPQHF
.	TRBV5-1	TRBJ1-2	.	TGCGCCAGCAGCTTGGCCGGGGCAGGGGATGGCTACACCTTC	CASSLAGAGDGYTF
.	TRBV4-2	TRBJ2-7	.	TGTGCCAGCAGCCAAGTCGGGAACCGCCTTGGGGACGAGCAGTACTTC	CASSQVGNRLGDEQYF
.	TRBV19	TRBJ2-5	.	TGTGCCAGTAGTATAGCGAACCAAGAGACCCAGTACTTC	CASSIANQETQYF
.	TRBV7-2	TRBJ2-7	.	TGTGCCAGCAGCCCCCCCTGCGAGCAGTACTTC	CASSPPCEQYF
.	TRBV3-1	TRBJ1-5	once	TGTGCCAGCAGCCAAGACTTCCATAGCAATCAGCCCCAGCATTTT	CASSQDFHSNQPQHF
.	TRBV4-3	TRBJ1-4	.	TGCGCCAGCAGCCACGAAAGACGGGCGGAAAAACTGTTTTTT	CASSHERRAEKLFF
TRBD1	TRBV12-3/TRBV12-4	TRBJ2-1	few	TGTGCCAGCAGCTTAAGATTACAGGGGAATGAGCAGTTCTTC	CASSLRLQGNEQFF
.	TRBV4-1	TRBJ1-4	.	TGCGCCAGCAGCCAAGAGGCCGGGTCGGAAAAACTGTTTTTT	CASSQEAGSEKLFF
TRBD2	TRBV28	TRBJ2-7	many	TGTGCCAGCAGTCCTAGCGGGAGAACCTACGAGCAGTACTTC	CASSPSGRTYEQYF
.	TRBV3-1	TRBJ2-7	.	TGTGCCAGCAGCTCCGATAGTTTTGGGCAAGCAGATTACGAGCAGTACTTC	CASSSDSFGQADYEQYF
.	TRBV19	TRBJ2-1	.	TGTGCCAGTAGTATGGGACTTCAGGAGCAGTTCTTC	CASSMGLQEQFF
.	TRBV4-1	TRBJ2-3	.	TGCGCCAGCAGCCAAGATCTGGGGGCGAGCACAGATACGCAGTATTTT	CASSQDLGASTDTQYF
TRBD1	TRBV6-2/TRBV6-3	TRBJ1-1	few	TGTGCCAGCAGCTCGGCCGGGACAGGGTATGAAGCTTTCTTT	CASSSAGTGYEAFF
TRBD2	TRBV5-1	TRBJ2-2	few	TGCGCCAGCAGCTTCTTCAGCGGGAGATTCGTCGGGGAGCTGTTTTTT	CASSFFSGRFVGELFF
TRBD2	TRBV6-5	TRBJ2-1	.	TGTGCCAGCAGTTACTCCCTAGCGGGGGCCATTGTGGATGAGCAGTTCTTC	CASSYSLAGAIVDEQFF
TRBD1	TRBV5-1	TRBJ1-1	once	TGCGCCAGCAGCGTCGGGACAGGGCGTGAAGCTTTCTTT	CASSVGTGREAFF
.	TRBV5-1	TRBJ1-1	.	TGCGCCAGCACCTTTTTATCTGGGCCTGGCACTGAAGCTTTCTTT	CASTFLSGPGTEAFF
TRBD1	TRBV6-2/TRBV6-3	TRBJ1-6	.	TGTGCCAGCAGTCCGGGACAGACCTATAATTCACCCCTCCACTTT	CASSPGQTYNSPLHF
.	TRBV4-1	TRBJ2-3	.	TGCGCCAGCAGCCAAGAACCAGGGGCCACAGATACGCAATATTTT	CASSQEPGATDTQYF
.	TRBV7-2	TRBJ1-2	.	TGTGCCAGCAGCTTAGCGCTAGAGGGGGACTACACCTTC	CASSLALEGDYTF
.	TRBV6-1	TRBJ2-1	few	TGTGCCAGCCCCGGGGACGGTTACAATGAGCAGTTCTTC	CASPGDGYNEQFF
TRBD1	TRBV13	TRBJ1-2	.	TGTGCCAGCAGCCACCCCTCCAGGGGGAACTATGGCTACACCTTC	CASSHPSRGNYGYTF
.	TRBV7-8	TRBJ2-5	.	TGTGCCAGCAGCTTAGGGGCAGGGCAGGCGGAGACCCAGTACTTC	CASSLGAGQAETQYF
.	TRBV3-1	TRBJ2-1	few	TGTGCCAGCAGCCCTGATGGGGGCCCCTACAATGAGCAGTTCTTC	CASSPDGGPYNEQFF
.	TRBV28	TRBJ2-1	.	TGTGCCAGCGGGGCCTCCTACAATGAGCAGTTCTTC	CASGASYNEQFF
TRBD1	TRBV25-1	TRBJ2-7	.	TGTGCCAGCAGTGAATATCTCACAGGGGGACAGTACTTC	CASSEYLTGGQYF
.	TRBV4-2	TRBJ2-2	.	TGTGCCAGCAGCCAAGGGGCTTCCGGGGAGCTGTTTTTT	CASSQGASGELFF
TRBD2	TRBV7-2	TRBJ2-7	few	TGTGCCAGCAGCTTAGGAGGACTAGCGGGAGTTGAGCAGTACTTC	CASSLGGLAGVEQYF
TRBD2	TRBV28	TRBJ2-7	few	TGTGCCAGCAGTTTATTAAGCGGGAGAGGGACCTACGAGCAGTACTTC	CASSLLSGRGTYEQYF
.	TRBV14	TRBJ2-5	few	TGTGCCAGCAGCCAAGGGTACTTC	CASSQGYF
.	TRBV25-1	TRBJ1-3	few	TGTGCCACCGGCGGGGGCGTTGGAAACACCATATATTTT	CATGGGVGNTIYF
TRBD1	TRBV28	TRBJ2-3	.	TGTGCCAGCAGTCCCACAGGGGTCCCACCCACAGATACGCAGTATTTT	CASSPTGVPPTDTQYF
.	TRBV7-9	TRBJ2-3	.	TGTGCCAGCAGCTTACCCTTCGGGCGAGGGAGAGACACAGATACGCAGTATTTT	CASSLPFGRGRDTDTQYF
TRBD1	TRBV13	TRBJ2-5	few	TGTGTCAGCAGCTTCGGACAGGGGGAGCAAGAGACCCAGTACTTC	CVSSFGQGEQETQYF
.	TRBV27	TRBJ2-5	few	TGTGCCAGCCAGGCTACACCGACAGCACAAGAGACCCAGTACTTC	CASQATPTAQETQYF
.	TRBV4-1	TRBJ1-2	few	TGCGCCAGCAGCCAAGTAGCCCAGCGTAGTTATGGCTACACCTTC	CASSQVAQRSYGYTF
.	TRBV7-9	TRBJ2-7	few	TGTGCCAGCAGCCCTAGGGGGGTAAGGGGCGCAAACTCCTACGAGCAGTACTTC	CASSPRGVRGANSYEQYF
.	TRBV4-1	TRBJ1-4	.	TGCGCCAGCAAAAAATCGGTGAATGAAAAACTGTTTTTT	CASKKSVNEKLFF
.	TRBV15	TRBJ2-5	.	TGTGCCACCAGCAGAGGTGACCTGGACTTTACGGAGACCCAGTACTTC	CATSRGDLDFTETQYF
.	TRBV2	TRBJ2-5	.	TGTGCCAGTACACAAAGTGAGACCCAGTACTTC	CASTQSETQYF
.	TRBV6-2/TRBV6-3	TRBJ1-1	.	TGTGCCAGCAGTTATAAGTCGGACCCTGAAGCTTTCTTT	CASSYKSDPEAFF
.	TRBV5-1	TRBJ2-5	.	TGCGCCAGCACCAAAATACCTGGAACCCAAGAGACCCAGTACTTC	CASTKIPGTQETQYF
.	TRBV12-5	TRBJ1-2	few	TGTGCTAGTGGTTCCCCCGAAGCTCTCTTATGGGGTGGCTACACCTTC	CASGSPEALLWGGYTF
.	TRBV20-1	TRBJ2-3	.	TGCAGTGCTAGAGCGGGCCGCCGCACAGATACGCAGTATTTT	CSARAGRRTDTQYF
.	TRBV27	TRBJ2-7	.	TGTGCCAGCAGAGACGGGCAGGGAGCGTACGAGCAGTACTTC	CASRDGQGAYEQYF
.	TRBV28	TRBJ2-1	.	TGTGCCAGCAGTTCGGACCCTGGCGATGAGCAGTTCTTC	CASSSDPGDEQFF
.	TRBV28	TRBJ2-5	.	TGTGCCAGCAGTTTCTCGAAGACCCAGTACTTC	CASSFSKTQYF
TRBD2	TRBV19	TRBJ2-7	few	TGTGCCAGAGTAGCGGGGAAACTAGCGGGGGGAGACGAGCAGTACTTC	CARVAGKLAGGDEQYF
.	TRBV10-2	TRBJ1-2	few	TGCGCCAGCAGTGAGTCAGTGCCCTATGGCTACACCTTC	CASSESVPYGYTF
TRBD1	TRBV3-1	TRBJ1-2	.	TGTGCCAGCAGCCAAGAAATCCCTCCCGGGACAGGGGCCTATGGCTATACCTTC	CASSQEIPPGTGAYGYTF
.	TRBV29-1	TRBJ2-7	.	TGCAGCGTTCGATTCCGGGTTACCGAGGAGTACTTC	CSVRFRVTEEYF